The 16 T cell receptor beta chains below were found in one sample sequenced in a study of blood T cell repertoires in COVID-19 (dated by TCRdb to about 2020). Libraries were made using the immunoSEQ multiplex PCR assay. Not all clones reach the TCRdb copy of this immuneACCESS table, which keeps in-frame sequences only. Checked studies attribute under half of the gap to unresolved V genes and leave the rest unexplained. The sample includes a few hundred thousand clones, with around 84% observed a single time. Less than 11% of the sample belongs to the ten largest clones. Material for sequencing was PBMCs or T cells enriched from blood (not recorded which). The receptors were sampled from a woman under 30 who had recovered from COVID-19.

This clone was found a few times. CDR3 region: CASSLTGVLTYGYTF. The CDR3 DNA reads as TGTGCCAGCAGCCTTACAGGGGTTTTAACCTATGGCTACACCTTC. This chain connects TRBV5-6 to TRBJ1-2; 7 bases match TRBD1. CDR1 is SGHDT and CDR2 is YYEEEE in the germline V gene. The CDR3 sequence is 15 residues long. V lost 4 bases, J lost 4 bases, and 10 bases stayed unmatched.

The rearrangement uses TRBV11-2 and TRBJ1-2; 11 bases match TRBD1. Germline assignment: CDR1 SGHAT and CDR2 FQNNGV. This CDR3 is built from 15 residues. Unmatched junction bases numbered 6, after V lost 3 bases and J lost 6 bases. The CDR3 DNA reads TGTGCCAGCAGCTTCACCGGGACAGGGGGTCATGGCTACACCTTC. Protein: CASSFTGTGGHGYTF.

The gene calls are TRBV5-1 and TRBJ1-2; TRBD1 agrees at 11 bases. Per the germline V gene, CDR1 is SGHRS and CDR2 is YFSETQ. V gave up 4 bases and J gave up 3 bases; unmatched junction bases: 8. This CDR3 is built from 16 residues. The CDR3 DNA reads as TGCGCCAGCAGCCCGCGGACAGGGGGCTTTGACTATGGCTACACCTTC. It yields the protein CASSPRTGGFDYGYTF.

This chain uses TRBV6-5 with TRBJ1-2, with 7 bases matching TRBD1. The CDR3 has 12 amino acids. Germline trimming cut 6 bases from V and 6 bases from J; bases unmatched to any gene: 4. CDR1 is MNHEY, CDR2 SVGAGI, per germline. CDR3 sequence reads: CASRTGLNGYTF. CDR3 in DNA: TGTGCCAGCAGGACAGGGCTTAATGGCTACACCTTC.

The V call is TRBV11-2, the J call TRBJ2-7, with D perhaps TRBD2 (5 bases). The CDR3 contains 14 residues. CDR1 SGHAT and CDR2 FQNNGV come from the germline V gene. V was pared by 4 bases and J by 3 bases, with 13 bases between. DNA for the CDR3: TGTGCCAGCAGCTCCTTCGACGGGGTCTACGAGCAGTACTTC. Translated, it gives CASSSFDGVYEQYF.

CDR3 in DNA: TGTGCCAGCGGGAGCTGGACAGGGGGAAAGAACACTGAAGCTTTCTTT. This codes for CASGSWTGGKNTEAFF. The chain employs TRBV7-9 and TRBJ1-1; TRBD1 aligns across 10 bases. Per the germline V gene, CDR1 is SEHNR and CDR2 is FQNEAQ (reference sequence). V was clipped by 8 bases and J by 1 base; unmatched bases: 10. CDR3 length: 16 amino acids. The variable domain in full, completed from reference TRBV7-9 and TRBJ1-1, reads DTGVSQNPRHKITKRGQNVTFRCDPISEHNRLYWYRQTLGQGPEFLTYFQNEAQLEKSRLLSDRFSAERPKGSFSTLEIQRTEQGDSAMYLCASGSWTGGKNTEAFFGQGTRLTVV.

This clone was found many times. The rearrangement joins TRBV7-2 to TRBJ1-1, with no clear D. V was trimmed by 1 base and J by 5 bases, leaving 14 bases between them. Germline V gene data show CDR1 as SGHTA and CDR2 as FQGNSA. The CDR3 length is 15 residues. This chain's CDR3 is CASSLELARRTEAFF. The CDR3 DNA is TGTGCCAGCAGCTTAGAACTCGCCCGGAGGACTGAAGCTTTCTTT.

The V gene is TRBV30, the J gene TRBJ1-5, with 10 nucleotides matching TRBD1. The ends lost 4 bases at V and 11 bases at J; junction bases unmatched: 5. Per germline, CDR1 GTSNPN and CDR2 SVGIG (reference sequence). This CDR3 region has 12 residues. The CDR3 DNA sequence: TGTGCCTGGACGACAGGGGGCGGGTCCCAGCATTTT. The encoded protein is CAWTTGGGSQHF.

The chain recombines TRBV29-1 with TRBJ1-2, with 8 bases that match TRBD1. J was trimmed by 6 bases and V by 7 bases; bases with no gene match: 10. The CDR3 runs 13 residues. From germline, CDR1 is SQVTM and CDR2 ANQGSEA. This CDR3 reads CSGTTGDNHGYTF. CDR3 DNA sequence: TGCAGCGGAACGACAGGGGATAATCATGGCTACACCTTC.

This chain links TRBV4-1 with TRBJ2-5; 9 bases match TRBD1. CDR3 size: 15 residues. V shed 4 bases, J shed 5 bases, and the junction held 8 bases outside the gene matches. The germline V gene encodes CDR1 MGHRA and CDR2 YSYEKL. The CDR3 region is CASSRGTGLRETQYF. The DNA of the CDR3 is TGCGCCAGCAGCCGAGGGACAGGGTTGCGGGAGACCCAGTACTTC.

Written as DNA, the CDR3 is TGTGCCAGCAGCCAAGATCTTGAGGGCTTCGATGGCTACACCTTC. Translated, it gives CASSQDLEGFDGYTF. The chain uses TRBV3-1 (or the pseudogene TRBV3-2) and TRBJ1-2; D is ambiguous. CDR1 LGHDT and CDR2 YNNKEL come from the germline V gene (reference sequence). This CDR3 is 15 amino acids long. The ends were cut back, 0 bases at V and 6 bases at J, with 14 bases in the middle.

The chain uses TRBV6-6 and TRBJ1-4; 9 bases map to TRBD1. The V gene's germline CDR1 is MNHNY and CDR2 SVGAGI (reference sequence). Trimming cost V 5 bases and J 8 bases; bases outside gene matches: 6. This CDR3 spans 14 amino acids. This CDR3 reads CASSQGTGREKLFF. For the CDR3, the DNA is TGTGCCAGCAGTCAAGGGACAGGGCGGGAAAAACTGTTTTTT.

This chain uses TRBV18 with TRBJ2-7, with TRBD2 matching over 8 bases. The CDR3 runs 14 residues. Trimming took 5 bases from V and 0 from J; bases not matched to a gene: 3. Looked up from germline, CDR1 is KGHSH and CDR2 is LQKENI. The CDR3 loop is CASSFSGSSYEQYF. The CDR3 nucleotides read TGTGCCAGCTCATTCAGCGGGAGCTCCTACGAGCAGTACTTC.

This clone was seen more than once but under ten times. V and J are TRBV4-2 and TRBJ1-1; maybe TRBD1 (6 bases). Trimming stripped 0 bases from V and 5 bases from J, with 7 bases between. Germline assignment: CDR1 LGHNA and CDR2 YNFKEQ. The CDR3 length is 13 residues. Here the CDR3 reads CASSQDRGTEAFF. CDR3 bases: TGTGCCAGCAGCCAAGATAGGGGGACTGAAGCTTTCTTT.

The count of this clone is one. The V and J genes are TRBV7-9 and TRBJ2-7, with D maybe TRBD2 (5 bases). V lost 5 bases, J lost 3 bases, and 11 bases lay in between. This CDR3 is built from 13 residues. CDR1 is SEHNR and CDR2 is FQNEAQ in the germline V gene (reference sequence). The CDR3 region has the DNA TGTGCCAGCAGCGGGAGAACGGGCTACGAGCAGTACTTC. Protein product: CASSGRTGYEQYF.

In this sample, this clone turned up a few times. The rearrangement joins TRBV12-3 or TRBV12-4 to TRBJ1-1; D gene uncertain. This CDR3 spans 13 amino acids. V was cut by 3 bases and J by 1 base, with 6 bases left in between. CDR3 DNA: TGTGCCAGCAGTTTGTCAGGGAACACTGAAGCTTTCTTT. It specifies CASSLSGNTEAFF.